The entry that follows covers one T cell receptor (beta chain) sequence. Its target is not known. Produced via immunoSEQ multiplex PCR; TCRdb's table is partial and in-frame only. The sample carries 100,000 to 150,000 clones, nearly 90% recorded once. This entry comes from a study of cytomegalovirus exposure and HLA in healthy donors. Whole-study results and caveats: A list of 164 TCR beta chains associated with cytomegalovirus was given. Among TCR sequences, most were rare, though some public TCRs appeared in many donors.

Germline CDR1 and CDR2: MDHEN and SYDVKM. Trimming removed 2 bases from V and 6 bases from J; junction bases left unmatched: 10. The CDR3 length is 16 residues. This rearrangement joins TRBV28 to TRBJ1-2; 9 bases map to TRBD1. This TCR came from a woman aged 18 to 35 in good health and CMV-seronegative. The sample comprised PBMCs. The CDR3 sequence: CASSLAPPDRGHGYTF. In nucleotides, the CDR3 is TGTGCCAGCAGTTTAGCCCCCCCGGACAGGGGCCATGGCTACACCTTC.